The source of this TCR beta chain is a study of preoperative IRX-2 immunotherapy in early breast cancer. The assay was immunoSEQ multiplex PCR, and TCRdb's table has in-frame clones only and misses some. The table lists 3,000 to 3,500 clones, around 73% of them singletons, with about 7.7% in the top ten. Treatment here: preoperative locoregional IRX-2 cytokine immunotherapy. Patients received preoperative, locoregional IRX-2 cytokine immunotherapy in a phase Ib study. This CDR3 region has 14 residues. Trimming removed 0 bases at V and 3 bases at J, with 10 bases between. Germline CDR1 SGHRS, CDR2 YFSETQ.

The sequencing used tumor tissue, collected after IRX-2 immunotherapy. The sequence was collected from a human donor with breast cancer. The V gene is TRBV5-1, the J gene TRBJ2-7; D may be TRBD1 (6 bases). The CDR3 DNA follows: TGCGCCAGCAGCTTGGCCGGGACAAACTACGAGCAGTACTTC. It specifies CASSLAGTNYEQYF.